A selection of T cell receptor beta chains follows, all from one sample in a study of OX40 agonist ivuxolimab in advanced cancers. The method was immunoSEQ multiplex PCR; TCRdb's version includes in-frame clones alone and lacks a portion of them. The sample shows roughly 63,000 clones, roughly four fifths of them seen only once. Source: CD4+ or CD8+ T cells sorted from blood, taken in a trial of the OX40 agonist ivuxolimab. The source is an adult with an advanced solid tumor such as melanoma, head and neck, liver or kidney cancer. Each CDR3 is given with its conserved first and last residue. Fields, in order: D gene, V gene, J gene, CDR3 protein, CDR3 DNA. D genes are given only for firm matches.

NA	TRBV19	TRBJ2-1	CASRKMGGQPYNEQFF	TGTGCCAGTAGGAAAATGGGGGGCCAGCCCTACAATGAGCAGTTCTTC
NA	TRBV5-8	TRBJ2-3	CASSLGGTTSTDTQYF	TGTGCCAGCAGCTTGGGTGGGACGACTAGCACAGATACGCAGTATTTT
NA	TRBV7-7	TRBJ2-5	CAVQPSGLQETQYF	TGTGCTGTACAACCTTCAGGGCTCCAAGAGACCCAGTACTTC
TRBD1	TRBV4-3	TRBJ2-5	CASSQVTGGPFGTQYF	TGCGCCAGCAGCCAAGTTACAGGGGGCCCCTTTGGGACCCAGTACTTC
NA	TRBV7-9	TRBJ1-2	CASTLQGDYGYTF	TGTGCCAGCACCCTACAGGGCGACTATGGCTACACCTTC
NA	TRBV28	TRBJ2-7	CASTTVYEQYF	TGTGCCAGCACCACCGTCTACGAGCAGTACTTC
TRBD1	TRBV18	TRBJ1-5	CASSPPTGQGVQPQHF	TGTGCCAGCTCACCACCGACGGGACAGGGGGTGCAGCCCCAGCATTTT
TRBD1	TRBV5-4	TRBJ1-1	CASSKTGGGNTEAFF	TGTGCCAGCAGCAAGACAGGGGGGGGAAACACTGAAGCTTTCTTT
NA	TRBV9	TRBJ2-1	CASSVDLDPNEQFF	TGTGCCAGCAGCGTAGATCTAGATCCCAATGAGCAGTTCTTC
NA	TRBV7-2	TRBJ2-3	CASSLQGSGSADTQYF	TGTGCCAGCAGCTTACAAGGTTCGGGAAGCGCAGATACGCAGTATTTT
TRBD1	TRBV28	TRBJ1-5	CASSSGGEGGQPQHF	TGTGCCAGCAGTTCAGGGGGCGAGGGAGGGCAGCCCCAGCATTTT
NA	TRBV27	TRBJ2-6	CASSLSLRPSGANVLTF	TGTGCCAGCAGTTTATCGCTCCGCCCCTCTGGGGCCAACGTCCTGACTTTC
NA	TRBV6-1	TRBJ1-2	CASSEHSSGYGYTF	TGTGCCAGCAGTGAACATTCTTCCGGCTATGGCTACACCTTC